A selection of T cell receptor beta chains follows, all from one sample in a study of blood T cell repertoires in COVID-19. The data were produced by immunoSEQ multiplex PCR, yet TCRdb's version contains in-frame clones alone and is incomplete. The repertoire includes around 260,000 clones, more than 85% of them detected once, and approximately 2% sits in the top ten. Sequenced input: peripheral blood. The receptors stem from a woman in her twenties or thirties with COVID-19, enrolled during active disease. CDR3s include the opening cysteine and the closing phenylalanine or tryptophan. Expanded clones are given a class, and other clones once, few, many or no size at all.

TRBV5-1	.	TRBJ2-7	CASSLFSGQGYEQYF
TRBV18	.	TRBJ1-1	CASSPVPGQGMNTEAFF
TRBV2	.	TRBJ1-4	CASRVGREEKLFF
TRBV7-8	.	TRBJ1-1	CASSRTEASNTEAFF
TRBV27	.	TRBJ2-2	CASSLLGGQLFF
TRBV2	.	TRBJ1-2	CASSATGSYYGYTF
TRBV11-2	.	TRBJ1-1	CASSFPGFGTEAFF
TRBV5-4	.	TRBJ1-1	CASSLEGQNTEAFF
TRBV27	.	TRBJ1-4	CASGSRTGHNEKLFF
TRBV6-2/TRBV6-3	.	TRBJ2-1	CASSGLESSYNEQFF
TRBV6-5	.	TRBJ1-5	CASSYPVTGYNQPQHF
TRBV28	once	TRBJ2-7	CASRLGQAPYEQYF
TRBV9	.	TRBJ2-2	CASSPKSRTGELFF
TRBV7-3	.	TRBJ2-7	CASSSGQGIDEQYF
TRBV30	.	TRBJ1-1	CAWIYGSTEAFF
TRBV2	.	TRBJ1-5	CASSRGNSNQPQHF
TRBV7-7	.	TRBJ2-5	CASSLGGDSAETQYF
TRBV7-9	.	TRBJ1-2	CASSLQTGEKGYTF
TRBV18	once	TRBJ1-6	CASSPPSIENSPLHF
TRBV5-1	.	TRBJ2-1	CASSLVAHNYNEQFF
TRBV9	.	TRBJ2-2	CASSVAGMNTGELFF
TRBV5-6	.	TRBJ1-2	CASSMGQGAFRGYTF
TRBV5-1	.	TRBJ2-7	CASSWGQGVLYEQYF
TRBV30	.	TRBJ1-6	CAWSGGQGVTLHF
TRBV28	.	TRBJ2-7	CASRPQGTYEQYF
TRBV6-4	.	TRBJ2-3	CASSDSTSGFPTDTQYF
TRBV3-1/TRBV3-2	.	TRBJ2-7	CASSRSGQEGRGEQYF
TRBV12-3/TRBV12-4	.	TRBJ1-1	CASSLGRDTEAFF
TRBV28	once	TRBJ2-1	CASRDPLAAYNEQFF
TRBV29-1	once	TRBJ2-7	CSFRPTSYEQYF
TRBV18	.	TRBJ1-5	CASSLGGTGSFNQPQHF
TRBV7-2	once	TRBJ2-7	CASSLEVWLAGGFLYEQYF
TRBV5-5	.	TRBJ1-1	CASSLGDRGRISEAFF
TRBV19	.	TRBJ1-1	CASSTYGGPQAFF
TRBV19	.	TRBJ2-6	CASNRQAFGANVLTF
TRBV28	.	TRBJ1-4	CASSPPGTGGAAGKLFF
TRBV5-4	.	TRBJ2-1	CASSPPGQRYNEQFF
TRBV14	.	TRBJ2-1	CASIPHSSYNEQFF
TRBV6-5	.	TRBJ2-7	CASSLRTSDGEQYF
TRBV18	.	TRBJ2-7	CASSPREGARYEQYF
TRBV6-5	.	TRBJ2-1	CASRTSSDNEQFF
TRBV2	.	TRBJ1-2	CASSGWDRANYGYTF
TRBV7-9	.	TRBJ1-6	CASSFRTGGDSPLHF
TRBV14	.	TRBJ1-1	CASSLRTGSGAEAFF
TRBV21-1	.	TRBJ2-1	CASSKDTTGVVTYNEQFF
TRBV5-5	.	TRBJ1-4	CASSYGHRATNEKLFF
TRBV3-1/TRBV3-2	.	TRBJ1-2	CASSQVGLQGASIYGYTF
TRBV27	.	TRBJ1-6	CASGQAINSPLHF
TRBV7-2	.	TRBJ2-2	CASSLRTGSTGELFF
TRBV5-4	once	TRBJ2-7	CASSPGLAGGSSSYEQYF
TRBV7-9	once	TRBJ1-3	CASSLAPGGGYTIYF
TRBV19	once	TRBJ1-3	CASGQGASGNTIYF